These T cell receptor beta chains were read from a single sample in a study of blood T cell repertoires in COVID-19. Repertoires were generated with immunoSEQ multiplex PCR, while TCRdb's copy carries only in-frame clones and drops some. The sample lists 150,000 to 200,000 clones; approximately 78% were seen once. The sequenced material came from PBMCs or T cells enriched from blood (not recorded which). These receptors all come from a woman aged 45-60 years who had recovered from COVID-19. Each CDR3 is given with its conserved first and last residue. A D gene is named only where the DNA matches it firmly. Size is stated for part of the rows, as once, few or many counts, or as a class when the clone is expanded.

TGTGCCAGCAGGCACCGGGGGGCATGGGAGCAGTTCTTC,CASRHRGAWEQFF,-,TRBV7-9,TRBJ2-1,-
TGTGCCAGTACCCATAGACGGACAGGGGGGCCGGGTGAGCAGTTCTTC,CASTHRRTGGPGEQFF,few,TRBV19,TRBJ2-1,TRBD1
TGTGCCAGCAGTTATACTAGCGGGACCCGCTCCTACGAGCAGTACTTC,CASSYTSGTRSYEQYF,few,TRBV7-8,TRBJ2-7,TRBD2
TGTGCCAGTAGTTTCAGAAGTGACACACTGAGCTCCTACGAGCAGTACTTC,CASSFRSDTLSSYEQYF,few,TRBV19,TRBJ2-7,-
TGTGCCACCTCATTAAACAGGGGGCGCTCCCGAACTATCTCTGGGGCCAACGTCCTGACTTTC,CATSLNRGRSRTISGANVLTF,-,TRBV24-1,TRBJ2-6,TRBD1
TGCGCCAGCAGAGAGGCGCGGGAGGGAACCGGGGAGCTGTTTTTT,CASREAREGTGELFF,-,TRBV5-1,TRBJ2-2,TRBD2
TGCGCCAGCAGCTTGGCCCCCTCGGGGGGGGAAGGTGGCGATGAGCAGTTCTTC,CASSLAPSGGEGGDEQFF,-,TRBV5-1,TRBJ2-1,TRBD2
TGTGCCAGCAGCCAGAATAGCGGGAGCTCCTACGAGCAGTACTTC,CASSQNSGSSYEQYF,-,TRBV14,TRBJ2-7,TRBD2
TGTGCCGGGCAGGGGCCTGGGACAGGGAAAGATACGCAGTATTTT,CAGQGPGTGKDTQYF,once,TRBV2,TRBJ2-3,TRBD1
TGTGCCATCAGTGAGGAGGGAACAGCTAACTATGGCTACACCTTC,CAISEEGTANYGYTF,-,TRBV10-3,TRBJ1-2,-
TGTGCCAGCTCAGGGACATCCAATAATTCACCCCTCCACTTT,CASSGTSNNSPLHF,-,TRBV18,TRBJ1-6,-
TGTGCCAGCAGTCCGGGACAGGGGGCGCGGGGCTACACCTTC,CASSPGQGARGYTF,-,TRBV6-5,TRBJ1-2,TRBD1
TGTGCCAGTGGTGATGGACGGGGGAACACTGAAGCTTTCTTT,CASGDGRGNTEAFF,-,TRBV19,TRBJ1-1,-
TGTGCCAGCAGAGAGGGATGGAACACTGAAGCTTTCTTT,CASREGWNTEAFF,-,TRBV28,TRBJ1-1,-
TGTGCCAGCAGCTCCGGACAGGGGGCCGGTGAGCAGTTCTTC,CASSSGQGAGEQFF,few,TRBV11-2,TRBJ2-1,TRBD1
TGTGCCATCAGTGCGGGGGTAGCGGGAATGTACGAGCAGTACTTC,CAISAGVAGMYEQYF,-,TRBV10-3,TRBJ2-7,TRBD2
TGTGCCAGCAGCTTAGTACAGTATGGCTACACCTTC,CASSLVQYGYTF,few,TRBV7-9,TRBJ1-2,-
TGTGCCAGTAGTATAATGGGCGGGGGGGTCAATCAGCCCCAGCATTTT,CASSIMGGGVNQPQHF,-,TRBV19,TRBJ1-5,-
TGCGCCAGCAGGCTCTCGACAGGGGGCTGGGACGAGCAGTACTTC,CASRLSTGGWDEQYF,-,TRBV5-1,TRBJ2-7,TRBD1
TGTGCCAGCAGTGTCACTAGCGTTGGGGAGACCCAGTACTTC,CASSVTSVGETQYF,-,TRBV6-2/TRBV6-3,TRBJ2-5,TRBD2
TGTGCCAGCAGCCCCCCGGAGGGAAGCTATGGCTACACCTTC,CASSPPEGSYGYTF,-,TRBV5-4,TRBJ1-2,-
TGTGCCAGCAGCTTGGGGACTAGCGCCCGCACAGATACGCAGTATTTT,CASSLGTSARTDTQYF,once,TRBV5-4,TRBJ2-3,TRBD2
TGTGCCAGCAGCTTAGGCGTCCAAGAGACCCAGTACTTC,CASSLGVQETQYF,-,TRBV7-2,TRBJ2-5,-
TGCAGCGCTGGATGGCGGGACAGGGGATCAGAGCAGTACTTC,CSAGWRDRGSEQYF,-,TRBV29-1,TRBJ2-7,TRBD1
TGCGCCAGCAGCTTGGAGCATGGGGGGGTCACTGAAGCTTTCTTT,CASSLEHGGVTEAFF,-,TRBV5-1,TRBJ1-1,-
TGTGCCAGCAGCCCGTTAGGGGGCGTGAATACGCAGTATTTT,CASSPLGGVNTQYF,-,TRBV7-2,TRBJ2-3,TRBD1
TGCAGCGTTACTCGCGTAGCGGGAGGGAGAAATGAGCAGTTCTTC,CSVTRVAGGRNEQFF,-,TRBV29-1,TRBJ2-1,TRBD2
TGTGCCAGCAGTTCCCCCGGACAGGCCATGAACACTGAAGCTTTCTTT,CASSSPGQAMNTEAFF,-,TRBV6-5,TRBJ1-1,TRBD1
TGTGCCAGCAGCTATATGAGGGGACAGGGGACTAATGAAAAACTGTTTTTT,CASSYMRGQGTNEKLFF,-,TRBV7-2,TRBJ1-4,TRBD1
TGTGCCAGCAGCCAAGCGGCGGATAATTCACCCCTCCACTTT,CASSQAADNSPLHF,-,TRBV3-1/TRBV3-2,TRBJ1-6,-